This T cell receptor (beta chain) was sequenced in a study of radiation and T cells in renal cell carcinoma. Points from the study as a whole: Baseline intratumoral clonotype presence is unknown without pretreatment biopsies.

Measured with immunoSEQ multiplex PCR; TCRdb has only the in-frame clones, and not every one. The sample lists 130,000 to 150,000 clones, around 88% seen once, with around a sixth in the top ten. Deletions cut 9 bases from V and 0 bases from J, with 19 bases between. This CDR3 comprises 16 residues. Germline values: CDR1 SGHTS, CDR2 YDEGEE. As for this clone: Its antigen is as yet unknown.

Time point reported: blood 4 weeks post-SBRT, at nephrectomy. Treatment defined: 15 Gy SBRT to primary tumor, nephrectomy 4 weeks later. Nephrectomy followed 15 Gy stereotactic body radiation by 4 weeks. This TCR came from a woman aged 45-59 years with renal cell carcinoma. The sample here was blood, taken from a patient whose treatment included radiotherapy and nephrectomy. V gene TRBV5-8 combines with J gene TRBJ1-3; D perhaps matches TRBD1 (5 bases). CDR3 amino acids: CATNSGDPSSGNTIYF. The CDR3 DNA reads TGTGCCACCAATTCGGGGGACCCTAGCTCTGGAAACACCATATATTTT.